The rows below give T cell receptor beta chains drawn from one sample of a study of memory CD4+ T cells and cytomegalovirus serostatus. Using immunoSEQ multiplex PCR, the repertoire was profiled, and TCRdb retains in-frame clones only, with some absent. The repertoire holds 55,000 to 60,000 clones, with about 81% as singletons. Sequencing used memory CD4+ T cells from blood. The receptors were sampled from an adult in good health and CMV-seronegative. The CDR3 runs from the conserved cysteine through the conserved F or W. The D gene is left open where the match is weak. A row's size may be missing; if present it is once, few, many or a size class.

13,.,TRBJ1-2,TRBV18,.,CASSPNSDYGYTF,TGTGCCAGCTCACCAAACAGCGACTATGGCTACACCTTC
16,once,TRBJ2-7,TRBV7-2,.,CASRVDSSGTGAEQYF,TGTGCCAGCAGGGTAGATTCTTCGGGGACGGGAGCCGAGCAGTACTTC
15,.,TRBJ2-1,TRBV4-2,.,CASSREPGTNNEQFF,TGTGCCAGCAGTCGAGAACCCGGGACAAACAATGAGCAGTTCTTC
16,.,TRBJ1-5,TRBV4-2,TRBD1,CASSQKTGVSNQPQHF,TGTGCCAGCAGCCAAAAAACAGGGGTGAGCAATCAGCCCCAGCATTTT
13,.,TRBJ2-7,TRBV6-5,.,CASSTSLGYEQYF,TGTGCCAGCTCCACATCCCTCGGGTACGAGCAGTACTTC
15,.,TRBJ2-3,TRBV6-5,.,CASRGLDGSTDTQYF,TGTGCCAGCAGGGGGTTGGACGGGAGCACAGATACGCAGTATTTT
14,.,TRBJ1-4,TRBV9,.,CASSVGTQNEKLFF,TGTGCCAGCAGCGTCGGGACGCAGAATGAAAAACTGTTTTTT
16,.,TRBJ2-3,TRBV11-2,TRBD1,CASSSRQGSPTDTQYF,TGTGCCAGCAGCTCAAGACAGGGATCACCCACAGATACGCAGTATTTT
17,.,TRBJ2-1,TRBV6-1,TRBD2,CASSVETSGKSYNEQFF,TGTGCCAGCAGTGTTGAGACTAGCGGGAAATCATACAATGAGCAGTTCTTC
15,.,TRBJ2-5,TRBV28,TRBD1,CASSFAQGALETQYF,TGTGCCAGCAGTTTCGCACAGGGGGCTTTAGAGACCCAGTACTTC
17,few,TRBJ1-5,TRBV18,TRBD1,CASSKKGTGNSNQPQHF,TGTGCCAGCTCAAAAAAAGGGACAGGGAATAGCAATCAGCCCCAGCATTTT
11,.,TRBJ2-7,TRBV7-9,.,CASSGTAEGYF,TGTGCCAGCAGCGGGACGGCCGAGGGGTACTTC
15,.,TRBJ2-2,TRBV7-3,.,CASSPTGPRSGELFF,TGTGCCAGCAGCCCAACAGGCCCCCGGAGCGGGGAGCTGTTTTTT
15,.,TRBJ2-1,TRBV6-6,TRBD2,CASSRAGGPYNEQFF,TGTGCCAGCAGTCGAGCGGGAGGGCCCTACAATGAGCAGTTCTTC
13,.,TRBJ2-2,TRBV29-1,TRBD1,CSSRDRSTGELFF,TGCAGCTCTAGGGACAGGAGCACCGGGGAGCTGTTTTTT
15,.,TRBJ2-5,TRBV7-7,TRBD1,CASSLGGQGKETQYF,TGTGCTAGCAGCTTAGGGGGACAGGGAAAGGAGACCCAGTACTTC
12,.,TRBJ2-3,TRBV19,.,CASSLRADTQYF,TGTGCCAGTAGTCTCAGGGCAGATACGCAGTATTTT
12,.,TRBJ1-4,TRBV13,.,CASRGSNEKLFF,TGTGCCAGCAGAGGGAGTAATGAAAAACTGTTTTTT
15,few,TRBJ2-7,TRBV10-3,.,CAISRALQDTHEQYF,TGTGCCATCAGCCGGGCTCTCCAGGATACCCACGAGCAGTACTTC
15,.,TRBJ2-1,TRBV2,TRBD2,CASSDAGGRYNEQFF,TGTGCCAGCAGTGATGCGGGCGGGAGATACAATGAGCAGTTCTTC